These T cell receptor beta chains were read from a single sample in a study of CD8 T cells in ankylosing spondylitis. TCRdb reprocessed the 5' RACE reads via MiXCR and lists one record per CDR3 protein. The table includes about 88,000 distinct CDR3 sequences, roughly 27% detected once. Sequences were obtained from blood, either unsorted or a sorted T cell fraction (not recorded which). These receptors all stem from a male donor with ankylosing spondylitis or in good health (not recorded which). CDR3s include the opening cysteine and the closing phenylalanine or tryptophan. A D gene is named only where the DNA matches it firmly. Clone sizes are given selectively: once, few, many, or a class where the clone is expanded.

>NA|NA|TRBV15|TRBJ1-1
TGTGCCACCAGCAGGGAATCGAGGACTGAAGCTTTCTTT
CATSRESRTEAFF
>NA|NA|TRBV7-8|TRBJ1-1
TGTGCCAGCAGCTTAGTTGCAGGCAACACTGAAGCTTTCTTT
CASSLVAGNTEAFF
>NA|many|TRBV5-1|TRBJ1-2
TGCGCCAGCAGCTTGAATGCGGGGAGGCCTTATGGCTACACCTTC
CASSLNAGRPYGYTF
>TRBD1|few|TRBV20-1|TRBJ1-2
TGCAGTGCGGAACTGGGACAGGGCTATGGCTACACCTTC
CSAELGQGYGYTF
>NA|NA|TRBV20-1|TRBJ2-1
TGCAGTGGGGGGGGCCGGTATTCCTACAATGAGCAGTTCTTC
CSGGGRYSYNEQFF
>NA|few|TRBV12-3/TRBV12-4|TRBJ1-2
TGTGCCAGCATGGCAGGGTATGGCTACACCTTC
CASMAGYGYTF
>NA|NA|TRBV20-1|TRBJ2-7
TGCAGTGCTAGAGATCTCGCAGGGACAAGCTCCTACGAGCAGTACTTC
CSARDLAGTSSYEQYF
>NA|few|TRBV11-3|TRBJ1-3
TGTGCCAGCAGTGAGGGCGGCAGAAACACCATATATTTT
CASSEGGRNTIYF
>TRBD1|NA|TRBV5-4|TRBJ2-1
TGTGCCAGCAGCTCGGGACAGGGAACCTACAATGAGCAGTTCTTC
CASSSGQGTYNEQFF
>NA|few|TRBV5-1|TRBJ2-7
TGCGCCAGCAGCTCCCGGGATTCCTACGAGCAGTACTTC
CASSSRDSYEQYF
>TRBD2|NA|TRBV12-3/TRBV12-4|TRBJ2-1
TGTGCCAGCACCCCTTTTAGCGGGGGGGTTGGGGGTGAGCAGTTCTTC
CASTPFSGGVGGEQFF
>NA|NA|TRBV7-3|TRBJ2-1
TGTGCCAGCAGCTTTAGTCGGGTAGCGGAGCAGTTCTTC
CASSFSRVAEQFF
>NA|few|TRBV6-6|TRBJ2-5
TGTGCCAGCAGTTACGGGGGGGAGACCCAGTACTTC
CASSYGGETQYF
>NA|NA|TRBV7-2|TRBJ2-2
TGTGCCAGCAGCCCGAGGCCGCGGGACACCGGGGAGCTGTTTTTT
CASSPRPRDTGELFF
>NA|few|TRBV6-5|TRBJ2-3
TGTGCCAGCAGTTACTCGGACGGAGGAGATACGCAGTATTTT
CASSYSDGGDTQYF
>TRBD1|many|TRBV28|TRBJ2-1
TGTGCCAGCAGGTGGTCGGGACAGACCTACAATGAGCAGTTCTTC
CASRWSGQTYNEQFF
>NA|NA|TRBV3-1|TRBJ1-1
TGTGCCAGCGGACCCCGGGGCTGGAACACTGAAGCTTTCTTT
CASGPRGWNTEAFF